A single sample is the source of the 14 T cell receptor beta chains below, sequenced in a study of T cell repertoires in cytomegalovirus infection. A single record per CDR3 protein comes from TCRdb applying MiXCR to the reads. The sample includes about 200,000 distinct CDR3 sequences, roughly 9.8% of them seen just once. Input material: PBMCs. The receptor source for this set is a human donor in good health (CMV status not recorded). Some clones in this sample may be carry-over from other donors' samples.

In its sample, this clonotype was seen a few times. This chain connects TRBV30 to TRBJ2-7; maybe TRBD2 (6 bases). The CDR3 is 14 amino acids. The V and J ends lost 1 base and 0 bases respectively, with 10 bases between them. Germline CDR1 reads GTSNPN; CDR2 reads SVGIG (reference sequence). CDR3 sequence: CAWSEGRSSYEQYF. The CDR3 coding sequence is TGTGCCTGGAGTGAGGGGAGGAGCTCCTACGAGCAGTACTTC.

The V and J genes are TRBV5-4 and TRBJ1-5; TRBD1 might be the D (5 bases). Germline CDR1 and CDR2: SGHNT and YYREEE (reference sequence). V was clipped by 4 bases and J by 9 bases, with 14 bases between them. There are 13 residues in the CDR3. The CDR3 protein is CASSRDQVGPQHF. The CDR3 nucleotides are TGTGCCAGCAGCAGGGACCAGGTAGGGCCCCAGCATTTT.

This clonotype showed up just a few times. The V call is TRBV7-9, the J call TRBJ2-2, with TRBD1 matching 7 bases. The germline CDR1 and CDR2 sequences are SEHNR and FQNEAQ (reference sequence). The ends lost 6 bases at V and 6 bases at J; junction bases unmatched: 7. The CDR3 has 14 residues. CDR3 sequence reads: CASRNITGAGELFF. The CDR3 DNA reads TGTGCCAGCAGAAACATTACAGGGGCCGGGGAGCTGTTTTTT. Full variable domain (remainder filled in from reference TRBV7-9 and TRBJ2-2): DTGVSQNPRHKITKRGQNVTFRCDPISEHNRLYWYRQTLGQGPEFLTYFQNEAQLEKSRLLSDRFSAERPKGSFSTLEIQRTEQGDSAMYLCASRNITGAGELFFGEGSRLTVL.

The table lists this clonotype with many counts. The chain joins TRBV6-2 or TRBV6-3 to TRBJ1-2; 8 bases are shared with TRBD1. J gave up 5 bases and V 2 bases, and 10 bases lay outside the gene matches. The CDR3 sequence is 16 residues long. Looked up from germline, CDR1 is MNHEY and CDR2 is SVGEGT. This chain's CDR3 is CASSYLRGQELYGYTF. The CDR3 region has the DNA TGTGCCAGCAGTTACCTCAGGGGGCAGGAACTATATGGCTACACCTTC.

The gene calls are TRBV2 and TRBJ2-2; TRBD1 might be the D (6 bases). Germline assignment: CDR1 SNHLY and CDR2 FYNNEI. Trimming took off 5 bases at V and 0 bases at J, with 13 bases between the two ends. The CDR3 has 16 residues. DNA of the CDR3: TGTGCCAGCAGTCCAACAGGGACCGCGAACACCGGGGAGCTGTTTTTT. It specifies CASSPTGTANTGELFF.

This clonotype appeared many times. This sequence joins TRBV19 and TRBJ2-2; 7 bases are shared with TRBD1. Per germline, CDR1 LNHDA and CDR2 SQIVND (reference sequence). Losses at the gene ends were 5 bases for V and 1 base for J; bases not matched to a gene: 10. This CDR3 has 17 residues. The DNA of the CDR3 is TGTGCCAGTAGTGTATCCCCGGGACAGATGAACACCGGGGAGCTGTTTTTT. As protein: CASSVSPGQMNTGELFF.

This clonotype was observed at least ten times. The rearrangement uses TRBV7-8 and TRBJ2-7; the D is unclear. The CDR3 consists of 15 residues. Trimming took 3 bases from V and 3 from J, leaving 15 bases between them. Germline assignment: CDR1 SGHVS and CDR2 FQNEAQ. Written as DNA, the CDR3 is TGTGCCAGCAGCTTTAACATCTTAGGTATCTACGAGCAGTACTTC. It codes for CASSFNILGIYEQYF. The complete variable domain, with remaining parts taken from reference TRBV7-8 and TRBJ2-7, reads GAGVSQSPRYKVAKRGQDVALRCDPISGHVSLFWYQQALGQGPEFLTYFQNEAQLDKSGLPSDRFFAERPEGSVSTLKIQRTQQEDSAVYLCASSFNILGIYEQYFGPGTRLTVT.

The V and J genes are TRBV4-2 and TRBJ2-7; TRBD2 matches 14 bases. CDR3 size: 16 residues. The V gene end was trimmed by 4 bases and the J gene end by 7 bases; junction bases not matched to a gene: 9. Germline lookup yields CDR1 LGHNA and CDR2 YNFKEQ. DNA of the CDR3: TGTGCCAGCAGCCCGCGGACTAGCGGGAGGAGCCGAGAGCAGTACTTC. It yields the protein CASSPRTSGRSREQYF.

The chain joins TRBV6-8 to TRBJ2-1; 9 bases are shared with TRBD2. This CDR3 region has 16 residues. Germline assignment: CDR1 MNHGY and CDR2 SAAAGT. J lost 2 bases, V lost 4 bases, and 6 bases had no gene match. The CDR3 spells CASSFRSGSPYNEQFF. CDR3 DNA: TGTGCCAGCAGTTTCCGTAGCGGGAGCCCCTACAATGAGCAGTTCTTC.

At least ten counts were recorded for this clonotype. V gene TRBV7-2 combines with J gene TRBJ2-7, with no clear D. V gave up 4 bases and J gave up 4 bases, with 11 bases separating them. The CDR3 totals 13 residues. The germline V gene encodes CDR1 SGHTA and CDR2 FQGNSA. DNA of the CDR3: TGTGCCAGCAGCTCCCCTTTGCGGTACGAGCAGTACTTC. This codes for CASSSPLRYEQYF.

This clonotype has a count of ten or more. The gene calls are TRBV20-1 and TRBJ2-6; 9 nucleotides agree with TRBD1. The J segment lost 0 bases and the V segment lost 6 bases, leaving 9 bases of the junction unmatched. CDR3 length: 17 amino acids. The germline V gene has CDR1 DFQATT and CDR2 SNEGSKA (reference sequence). The CDR3 here is CSAYRDRVPSGANVLTF. CDR3 DNA sequence: TGCAGTGCCTACCGGGACAGGGTCCCCTCTGGGGCCAACGTCCTGACTTTC.

This clonotype was seen repeatedly, ten times or more. This rearrangement joins TRBV20-1 to TRBJ1-1; D remains unclear. The V and J ends lost 0 bases and 0 bases respectively, with 8 bases between them. CDR3 size: 14 residues. Germline V gene lookup returns CDR1 DFQATT and CDR2 SNEGSKA (reference sequence). The CDR3 loop reads CSARDVFMNTEAFF. CDR3 nucleotides: TGCAGTGCTAGAGACGTGTTCATGAACACTGAAGCTTTCTTT.

The table lists this clonotype with a few counts. The rearrangement uses TRBV25-1 and TRBJ2-1, with TRBD1 matching over 10 bases. Germline values: CDR1 MGHDK, CDR2 SYGVNS. The CDR3 consists of 19 residues. V dropped 6 bases and J dropped 6; count of bases not matched to a gene: 20. The CDR3 loop is CASSRRSPGQGTGSNEQFF. DNA for the CDR3: TGTGCCAGCAGCCGAAGGTCACCGGGACAGGGGACAGGCAGCAATGAGCAGTTCTTC.

This clonotype was seen ten or more times. This chain links TRBV11-2 with TRBJ1-6; D perhaps matches TRBD1 (5 bases). The CDR3 length is 17 residues. CDR1 SGHAT and CDR2 FQNNGV come from the germline V gene. Trimming cost V 0 bases and J 7 bases, with 16 bases left between them. CDR3 sequence reads: CASSLDPAGRRNSPLHF. The CDR3 bases are TGTGCCAGCAGCTTAGACCCAGCGGGGCGCCGAAATTCACCCCTCCACTTT. Full variable domain (remainder filled in from reference TRBV11-2 and TRBJ1-6): EAGVAQSPRYKIIEKRQSVAFWCNPISGHATLYWYQQILGQGPKLLIQFQNNGVVDDSQLPKDRFSAERLKGVDSTLKIQPAKLEDSAVYLCASSLDPAGRRNSPLHFGNGTRLTVT.